This T cell receptor (beta chain) was retrieved from a study of blood T cell repertoires in COVID-19. Study-level information: Both acute and convalescent COVID-19 samples were obtained from the United States, Italy and Spain. PBMCs, B-cell-depleted T cells, or T cells provided the cDNA or gDNA that made up the material.

TCRdb's table, derived via immunoSEQ multiplex PCR, lists solely in-frame clones and lacks some. The sample shows about 250,000 clones, roughly 80% of them seen only once. The source is a man aged 50 to 60 with active or convalescent COVID-19. The sample taken for sequencing was peripheral blood.

CDR3 protein: CASRNMNTEAFF. The CDR3 nucleotides are TGCGCCAGCAGGAACATGAACACTGAAGCTTTCTTT. V usage is TRBV5-1 and J usage is TRBJ1-1; D remains unclear. Trimming cost V 5 bases and J 0 bases, with 5 bases left between them. Germline V CDR1 and CDR2: SGHRS, YFSETQ. This CDR3 contains 12 residues.